This TCR beta chain stems from a study of blood T cells in healthy people across ages (dated by TCRdb to the mid-2010s). Context from the whole study: In model experiments, template switching captured about one uniquely barcoded TCR beta cDNA molecule for every two T cells. To track age-related changes in TCR beta repertoire diversity, the study relied on deep sequencing normalized with unique cDNA molecular identifiers. The donors were split into four age groups: young (average 16 years), middle-aged (around 37), aged (around 67) and long-lived (under 90). Donors of different ages were randomly distributed across sequencing lanes to avoid experimental bias. Two additional independent replicas of 1 million unique cDNA reads from the same blood draw were analyzed for two donors (one aged 18 to 30 and one aged 80 or older). The paper as a whole reports these results and caveats: Donor CMV infection status was unknown, potentially confounding age-related changes in expanded clonotypes. Compared with the aged group, more naive CD4+ T cells, fewer expanded clones and increased TCR diversity were shown by the long-lived group, suggesting age selection. As age increased, observed TCR beta diversity per million T cells dropped in a roughly linear way, and a significant reduction was already evident by age roughly 36. Total diversity estimates from one million sequenced T cells were considered lower bounds and underestimates. Conclusive comparison of naive and antigen-experienced compartments was prevented by the profiling of bulk unsorted PBMCs. The percentage of naive T cells measured by flow cytometry correlated strongly with observed TCR beta diversity.

Details on this clonotype: Its specific antigen is unknown. No base quality values were provided; no much bigger clone lies one nucleotide off.

Donors were a few dozen systemically healthy Caucasian individuals from Russia aged roughly 6 to 95 years. Around 9.7 milliliters of peripheral blood were collected from each donor into EDTA-treated Vacutainer tubes. PBMCs were isolated by Ficoll-Paque density-gradient centrifugation, with at least 7 million obtained per sample. Trizol reagent was used to extract total RNA from PBMCs, with at least 5.5 micrograms per sample. For every donor, an aliquot of PBMCs went through flow cytometry to measure the percentages of naive CD45RAhigh/CD27high T cells. The junction shows trimming of 5 bases on V and 0 bases on J, plus 15 bases between the germline ends. The germline V gene (reference sequence) sets CDR1 to SEHNR and CDR2 to FQNEAQ. The CDR3, cysteine through phenylalanine, is 16 amino acids long. Only the CDR3 portion is preserved as DNA: 48 bases, with reading frame beginning at the first base. Libraries were constructed by 5' RACE. Sequenced using an Illumina HiSeq 2500. A second PCR of about 7 to 12 cycles was run with a J-beta primer mix and a sample-barcoded 5' primer. A template-switch 5' adaptor carrying 12 random nucleotides introduced a unique molecular identifier onto each TCR beta cDNA molecule. At least 2.5 million CDR3-containing paired-end reads were obtained from each sample. All of the RNA was converted into first-strand cDNA using the Mint cDNA synthesis kit, with a TRBC-specific oligonucleotide serving as the primer. After uracil-DNA glycosylase treatment, a first 18-cycle PCR used universal primers M1SS and BC2_uni_R on all cDNA. Concerning the study's data processing: For normalization, 1 million high-quality reads, each with a distinct molecular identifier, were randomly selected from each sample. Instead of being binned into consensus sequences, reads that shared molecular identifiers were thrown out. MiTCR, set to a Q25 quality threshold and the strictest error-elimination algorithm, was used for CDR3 identification, clonotype clustering and error correction. A nonparametric unseen species model with Euler transformation was used to estimate lower-bound total TCR beta diversity. The public sequencing data were trimmed at Q25 with fastp and processed into clonotypes with MiXCR by TCRdb, which kept only in-frame beta chains. Identical CDR3 protein sequences are pooled into one entry, listed with their most common genes and DNA. These V and J calls originate from TCRdb's pipeline instead of the authors' own analysis. The sample profile shows under 850,000 distinct CDR3 sequences; about 34% of them were found once. The leading ten clones occupy approximately 12% of the sample.

Sequencing was done on a sample of blood. The clonotype was recovered from a man in his late teens or twenties in good health. The sequence is built from TRBV7-9 and TRBJ2-3; a confident D gene designation cannot be given. CDR3 reads: CASSPAETTSTDTQYF. The DNA is as follows: TGTGCCAGCAGCCCCGCGGAGACCACTAGCACAGATACGCAGTATTTT.